Below, 18 T cell receptor beta chains from the same sample are listed, as sequenced in a study of blood T cell repertoires in COVID-19. Here immunoSEQ multiplex PCR was the method, and the copy in TCRdb shows in-frame clones only, minus some. Of about 270,000 clones in the sample, roughly nine tenths were seen once. What was sequenced was PBMCs or T cells enriched from blood (not recorded which). These receptors came from a woman younger than 30 who had recovered from COVID-19.

The chain has TRBV5-6 and TRBJ2-5, with a weak D call TRBD1 (6 bases). This CDR3 is built from 13 residues. Trimming took 4 bases from V and 5 from J, leaving 12 bases between them. CDR1 is SGHDT, CDR2 YYEEEE, per germline. As DNA, the CDR3 is TGTGCCAGCAGCAAGGACAGTAGGGAGACCCAGTACTTC. This gives the protein CASSKDSRETQYF.

The CDR3 bases are TGTGCCAGCAGTACCGGGACTCCGACTGAAGCTTTCTTT. Its translation is CASSTGTPTEAFF. This chain links TRBV28 with TRBJ1-1, with D maybe TRBD1 (5 bases). Germline loops: CDR1 MDHEN, CDR2 SYDVKM. The CDR3 is 13 amino acids. V was shortened by 5 bases and J by 5 bases, with 12 bases between the two germline ends.

To note about this clone: This same CDR3 is encoded by further DNA sequences in the sample. The gene calls are TRBV5-1 and TRBJ2-1; 11 nucleotides align to TRBD2. V shed 2 bases and J 6 bases; nucleotides not matched to a gene: 1. This CDR3 comprises 14 residues. Germline V gene lookup returns CDR1 SGHRS and CDR2 YFSETQ. The CDR3 region has the DNA TGCGCCAGCAGCTTAGGACTAGCGGGCAATGAGCAGTTCTTC. It specifies CASSLGLAGNEQFF.

The chain carries TRBV3-1 (or the pseudogene TRBV3-2) and TRBJ2-7, with 10 bases aligning to TRBD1. The CDR3 has 18 residues. Germline CDR1 LGHDT, CDR2 YNNKEL (reference sequence). With 5 bases clipped from V and 1 base from J, the junction kept 14 bases outside the gene matches. The chain's CDR3 is CASSSRGPGTGVSYEQYF. Here the CDR3 DNA reads TGTGCCAGCAGCTCAAGAGGCCCCGGGACAGGGGTATCCTACGAGCAGTACTTC.

The table lists this clone with a few counts. The chain uses TRBV5-4 and TRBJ1-1; 8 bases match TRBD1. Unmatched junction bases numbered 7, after V lost 3 bases and J lost 0 bases. CDR3 length: 16 amino acids. CDR1 is SGHNT and CDR2 is YYREEE in the germline V gene (reference sequence). This CDR3 is CASSSARTGLNTEAFF. The CDR3 DNA sequence: TGTGCCAGCAGCTCCGCTCGGACAGGGCTGAACACTGAAGCTTTCTTT.

The CDR3 sequence is CASSHHGQGGNQPQHF. The CDR3 DNA reads as TGTGCCAGCAGCCATCATGGGCAGGGTGGCAATCAGCCCCAGCATTTT. The chain carries TRBV3-1 (or the pseudogene TRBV3-2) and TRBJ1-5; tentatively, D is TRBD1 (5 bases). Germline V gene data show CDR1 as LGHDT and CDR2 as YNNKEL (reference sequence). Between the trimmed V and J ends, which lost 3 bases and 2 bases, there was a span of 14 bases. This CDR3 is built from 16 residues.

The V and J genes are TRBV27 and TRBJ2-3; no reliable D call. Trimming cost V 5 bases and J 10 bases, with 16 bases left between them. There are 13 residues in the CDR3. Germline loops: CDR1 MNHEY, CDR2 SMNVEV (reference sequence). CDR3 amino acids: CASSPLSPPAQYF. CDR3 in DNA: TGTGCCAGCAGTCCTCTAAGCCCCCCCGCGCAGTATTTT.

This sequence joins TRBV2 and TRBJ1-2; no reliable D call. CDR1 SNHLY and CDR2 FYNNEI come from the germline V gene. The V and J ends lost 5 bases and 14 bases respectively, with 18 bases between them. The CDR3 loop spans 12 amino acids. Here the CDR3 DNA reads TGTGCCAGCAGTTTTTCCGGAGACTACTGGACCTTC. Protein: CASSFSGDYWTF. The whole variable domain, filled in from reference TRBV2 and TRBJ1-2, reads EPEVTQTPSHQVTQMGQEVILRCVPISNHLYFYWYRQILGQKVEFLVSFYNNEISEKSEIFDDQFSVERPDGSNFTLKIRSTKLEDSAMYFCASSFSGDYWTFGSGTRLTVV.

Only one count was recorded for this clone. CDR3 sequence reads: CASTRLAGNTGELFF. Here the CDR3 DNA reads TGCGCCAGCACCAGACTAGCGGGGAACACCGGGGAGCTGTTTTTT. The chain joins TRBV10-2 to TRBJ2-2; TRBD2 matches 10 bases. Germline V gene lookup returns CDR1 WSHSY and CDR2 SAAADI. This CDR3 comprises 15 residues. V lost 7 bases and J lost 1; bases outside the gene matches: 3.

V gene TRBV18 combines with J gene TRBJ1-3; D gene ambiguous. Trimming removed 2 bases from V and 8 bases from J, with 7 bases in between. In germline, CDR1 is KGHSH, CDR2 LQKENI. CDR3 length: 12 amino acids. CDR3 DNA: TGTGCCAGCTCACCAAGGGAGTACACCATATATTTT. It specifies CASSPREYTIYF.

The gene calls are TRBV28 and TRBJ1-5, with D perhaps TRBD1 (6 bases). V lost 5 bases and J lost 1, with 18 bases in between. The CDR3 spans 17 residues. Germline CDR1 is MDHEN and CDR2 is SYDVKM. The CDR3 DNA follows: TGTGCCAGCAGTACCTTAAGACAGGAATGGAGCAATCAGCCCCAGCATTTT. The encoded protein is CASSTLRQEWSNQPQHF.

A few counts support this clone. The V and J genes are TRBV5-8 and TRBJ1-5; possibly TRBD1 for D (6 bases). The germline V gene encodes CDR1 SGHTS and CDR2 YDEGEE. The length of the CDR3 is 15 residues. Trimming shortened V by 2 bases and J by 3 bases, and 12 bases separated the two germline ends. Here the CDR3 DNA reads TGTGCCAGCAGCTTAACCGGACAGACCAATCAGCCCCAGCATTTT. Encoded protein: CASSLTGQTNQPQHF.

The chain is built from TRBV5-1 and TRBJ2-7; D is unclear. Germline V gives CDR1 SGHRS, CDR2 YFSETQ. The CDR3 is made up of 14 amino acids. Trimming took off 0 bases at V and 3 bases at J, with 10 bases between the two ends. CDR3 DNA: TGCGCCAGCAGCTTGGGGGCAGAGAACTACGAGCAGTACTTC. Amino acids: CASSLGAENYEQYF. Complete variable domain (other parts from reference TRBV5-1 and TRBJ2-7): KAGVTQTPRYLIKTRGQQVTLSCSPISGHRSVSWYQQTPGQGLQFLFEYFSETQRNKGNFPGRFSGRQFSNSRSEMNVSTLELGDSALYLCASSLGAENYEQYFGPGTRLTVT.

This clone occurred once. This chain uses TRBV6-5 with TRBJ2-7, with 11 bases identical to TRBD1. CDR3 length equals 14 residues. Trimming removed 6 bases from V and 6 bases from J; junction bases left unmatched: 7. CDR1 and CDR2 from the germline V gene are MNHEY and SVGAGI. The CDR3 nucleotides read TGTGCCAGCAGGATTGGACAGGGGGCCGTCGAGCAGTACTTC. Its protein product is CASRIGQGAVEQYF.

The chain joins TRBV18 to TRBJ1-1; the match to TRBD1 covers 7 bases. CDR3 size: 13 residues. The V segment lost 2 bases and the J segment 3 bases; nucleotides outside the gene matches: 0. Germline CDR1 reads KGHSH; CDR2 reads LQKENI. DNA of the CDR3: TGTGCCAGCTCACCAACAGGGGACACTGAAGCTTTCTTT. It codes for CASSPTGDTEAFF.

This clone came up a few times. The same CDR3 arises from other DNA sequences in this sample as well. The chain carries TRBV6-5 and TRBJ1-1; D possibly corresponds to TRBD1 (5 bases). Trimming left V 2 bases short and J 1 base short, with 8 bases between. The CDR3 has 14 amino acids. Looked up from germline, CDR1 is MNHEY and CDR2 is SVGAGI. In nucleotides, the CDR3 is TGTGCCAGCAGTTACCAGGGTGCGAACACTGAAGCTTTCTTT. It yields the protein CASSYQGANTEAFF.

V and J are TRBV18 and TRBJ1-4, with 9 positions matching TRBD1. Trimming at V came to 5 bases and at J to 3 bases, leaving 7 bases not matched to a gene. The CDR3 is 16 amino acids. Germline CDR1 reads KGHSH; CDR2 reads LQKENI. CDR3 protein: CASSSGQGRANEKLFF. The CDR3 DNA is TGTGCCAGCTCATCCGGACAGGGGCGGGCTAATGAAAAACTGTTTTTT.

This chain connects TRBV7-2 to TRBJ2-3; 7 bases map to TRBD2. Germline V gene lookup returns CDR1 SGHTA and CDR2 FQGNSA. Germline trimming cut 5 bases from V and 2 bases from J; bases unmatched to any gene: 10. The CDR3 contains 16 residues. CDR3 amino acids: CASSRYVAGLTDTQYF. The CDR3 coding sequence is TGTGCCAGCAGCCGTTACGTAGCGGGCCTCACAGATACGCAGTATTTT.